The rows below give T cell receptor beta chains drawn from one sample of a study of blood T cell repertoires in COVID-19. TCRdb keeps only in-frame clones here, not all; method: immunoSEQ multiplex PCR. This repertoire shows about 240,000 clones, 87% found once; its top ten account for approximately 2.8%. Sequenced sample: PBMCs or T cells enriched from blood (not recorded which). The receptor set was obtained from a woman aged 25 to 45 with acute COVID-19. Both conserved end residues are part of each CDR3. A D gene is named only where the DNA matches it firmly. Clone size, where shown, is once, few, many, or a class for clones that have expanded.

d_gene,j_gene,abundance,v_gene,CDR3nt,CDR3aa
NA,TRBJ2-7,NA,TRBV9,TGTGCCAGCAGCCCAGGATCTTCCTACGAGCAGTACTTC,CASSPGSSYEQYF
TRBD1,TRBJ1-2,once,TRBV2,TGTGCCAGCAGTGATTCGGACAGGGGAGAAGCTAACTATGGCTACACCTTC,CASSDSDRGEANYGYTF
NA,TRBJ1-1,NA,TRBV7-9,TGTGCCAGCAGCTTAAACCCTGGGGGGTTCCCTGACGCTTTCTTT,CASSLNPGGFPDAFF
TRBD1,TRBJ1-2,NA,TRBV27,TGTGCCAGCAGCATTGGGGTTCCGGGACAGGGGGCGGTTGCCCATGGCTACACCTTC,CASSIGVPGQGAVAHGYTF
NA,TRBJ1-2,NA,TRBV6-5,TGTGCCAGCAGTTCACTCGGAGGCTCCTATGGCTACACCTTC,CASSSLGGSYGYTF
NA,TRBJ1-6,few,TRBV20-1,TGCAGTGCCCCGAGGGCGCCCTCCCTCCACTTT,CSAPRAPSLHF
TRBD1,TRBJ1-6,NA,TRBV12-5,TGTGCTAGTGGATGGACAGGGCGTTACTCACCCCTCCACTTT,CASGWTGRYSPLHF
TRBD1,TRBJ1-1,NA,TRBV28,TGTGCCAGCAGTACCCCGGGACAGGGAAACACTGAAGCTTTCTTT,CASSTPGQGNTEAFF
NA,TRBJ1-3,few,TRBV9,TGTGCCAGCAGCGCAGGGAACTCTGGAAACACCATATATTTT,CASSAGNSGNTIYF
NA,TRBJ2-5,NA,TRBV10-2,TGCGCCAGCAGTGTAGGGAGGGAGACCCAGTACTTC,CASSVGRETQYF
NA,TRBJ1-4,once,TRBV19,TGTGCCAGTAGTATGGCAGGGAATGAAAAACTGTTTTTT,CASSMAGNEKLFF
TRBD1,TRBJ2-2,NA,TRBV14,TGTGCCAGCAGCCAAGAGGTTGGACAGGTCGGTGCCACCGGGGAGCTGTTTTTT,CASSQEVGQVGATGELFF
NA,TRBJ1-1,NA,TRBV29-1,TGCAGCGTTGCTAGTTGGGGGGGAAGGGGCACTGAAGCTTTCTTT,CSVASWGGRGTEAFF
NA,TRBJ2-7,NA,TRBV5-6,TGTGCCAGCAGCTTACTTGCAGGAACCTACGAGCAGTACTTC,CASSLLAGTYEQYF
NA,TRBJ2-1,once,TRBV5-1,TGCGCCAGCAGCTTGGGAGGGGGAAGCTCCTACAATGAGCAGTTCTTC,CASSLGGGSSYNEQFF
NA,TRBJ2-1,NA,TRBV29-1,TGCAGCGTCGGGGGACTGGGCCATGAGCAGTTCTTC,CSVGGLGHEQFF
NA,TRBJ2-7,NA,TRBV6-2/TRBV6-3,TGTGCCAGCAGTTACTCGCCTGGGGGCAGGGAGCAGTACTTC,CASSYSPGGREQYF
NA,TRBJ2-5,NA,TRBV21-1,TGTGCCAGCAGCGGAGGGACTAGCGGGGGTATGTACCAAGAGACCCAGTACTTC,CASSGGTSGGMYQETQYF
NA,TRBJ1-2,NA,TRBV6-5,TGTGCCAGCAGGATACAAGGGGGACATAACTATGGCTACACCTTC,CASRIQGGHNYGYTF
NA,TRBJ2-1,NA,TRBV23-1,TGCGCCAGCAGTCAACAGGTACATGAGCAGTTCTTC,CASSQQVHEQFF
NA,TRBJ1-4,NA,TRBV5-1,TGCGCCAGCAGCTTGCTTTCGGGGGGTGAAAAACTGTTTTTT,CASSLLSGGEKLFF
TRBD2,TRBJ2-1,NA,TRBV7-2,TGTGCCAGCAGCTCAAGGGGACTAGCGGGGTTTTACAATGAGCAGTTCTTC,CASSSRGLAGFYNEQFF
NA,TRBJ1-2,few,TRBV29-1,TGCAGCGTTGTTCAGGACAGCAAGTTCCTCTATGGCTACACCTTC,CSVVQDSKFLYGYTF
NA,TRBJ1-2,NA,TRBV15,TGTGCCACCAGCAGAGAAAGGGCAGGGGCCGGCTACACCTTC,CATSRERAGAGYTF
TRBD2,TRBJ2-5,NA,TRBV5-1,TGCGCCAGCACGGAGACTAGCGGGGGCCCGATCGGAGAGACCCAGTACTTC,CASTETSGGPIGETQYF
TRBD1,TRBJ1-2,NA,TRBV28,TGTGCCAGCAGAACAGGGGAACCAGGCTACACCTTC,CASRTGEPGYTF
NA,TRBJ1-2,once,TRBV25-1,TGTGCCAGCAGTGAAACGGTAAAGGGCGGGGGCTACACCTTC,CASSETVKGGGYTF
TRBD1,TRBJ1-6,NA,TRBV2,TGTGCCAGCAGTGGAGACAGGGTAGTTGATTCACCCCTCCACTTT,CASSGDRVVDSPLHF
TRBD1,TRBJ2-3,NA,TRBV4-3,TGCGCCAGCAGCCAAGAGACCGGGACAGGGTCAGATACGCAGTATTTT,CASSQETGTGSDTQYF
NA,TRBJ2-7,NA,TRBV11-2,TGTGCCAGCAGCTTAGAATTAACTGAGCAGTACTTC,CASSLELTEQYF
TRBD1,TRBJ1-1,NA,TRBV4-2,TGTGCCAGCAGCCAAGCCAGGGGGGTGAACACTGAAGCTTTCTTT,CASSQARGVNTEAFF
NA,TRBJ2-3,NA,TRBV9,TGTGCCAGCAGTCTTCAGGCGCCCGGTACAGATACGCAGTATTTT,CASSLQAPGTDTQYF
TRBD1,TRBJ1-1,NA,TRBV28,TGTGCCAGCAAACCAAAGGGACAGCTCCCTGAAGCTTTCTTT,CASKPKGQLPEAFF
TRBD1,TRBJ2-1,NA,TRBV5-1,TGCGCCAGCAGCCCCCTTTGGACAGGGGGTTGGCATGAGCAGTTCTTC,CASSPLWTGGWHEQFF
NA,TRBJ2-5,NA,TRBV3-1/TRBV3-2,TGTGCCAGCAGCCAAGAGGAGCCCTACAGGGAAGGTCGGGAGACCCAGTACTTC,CASSQEEPYREGRETQYF
TRBD1,TRBJ1-4,NA,TRBV6-5,TGTGCCAGCAGAGTCCCGGGACAGTTAAATGAAAAACTGTTTTTT,CASRVPGQLNEKLFF
NA,TRBJ1-4,NA,TRBV4-1,TGCGCCAGCAGCCAGGGCCCTGCAACTAATGAAAAACTGTTTTTT,CASSQGPATNEKLFF
NA,TRBJ1-1,NA,TRBV7-9,TGTGCCAGCAGCTTGGGACTGCTAAACACTGAAGCTTTCTTT,CASSLGLLNTEAFF
NA,TRBJ1-5,NA,TRBV27,TGTGCCAGCAGTTTTCAAGGGGCTGGAAGCAATCAGCCCCAGCATTTT,CASSFQGAGSNQPQHF
TRBD1,TRBJ2-7,NA,TRBV15,TGTGCCACCAGCTACAACAGGGGTTACGAGCAGTACTTC,CATSYNRGYEQYF
TRBD1,TRBJ2-1,NA,TRBV11-2,TGTGCCAGCAGCCCACCGGGACAGTACAATGAGCAGTTCTTC,CASSPPGQYNEQFF
NA,TRBJ1-2,NA,TRBV19,TGTGCCAGTAGTGTTTATGCAGGGAACTATGGCTACACCTTC,CASSVYAGNYGYTF
NA,TRBJ2-3,NA,TRBV18,TGTGCCAGCTCACCACGGGCCAACCCGTCCGCAGATACGCAGTATTTT,CASSPRANPSADTQYF
TRBD1,TRBJ2-5,NA,TRBV28,TGTGCCAGCAGTATGGACAGGGAAGAGACCCAGTACTTC,CASSMDREETQYF
NA,TRBJ1-4,NA,TRBV28,TGTGCCAGCAGGGACAGCGTTAATGAAAAACTGTTTTTT,CASRDSVNEKLFF
TRBD1,TRBJ1-5,NA,TRBV6-6,TGTGCCAGCAGTTACGACAGGGATCAGCCCCAGCATTTT,CASSYDRDQPQHF
NA,TRBJ2-7,NA,TRBV7-9,TGTGCCAGCAGCTTAGTAAACGAGCAGTACTTC,CASSLVNEQYF
TRBD2,TRBJ2-1,NA,TRBV7-8,TGTGCCAGCAGCTTAGGTGCTAGCGGGGGATTAAATGAGCAGTTCTTC,CASSLGASGGLNEQFF
NA,TRBJ1-2,NA,TRBV7-6,TGTGCCAGCAGCGAAGGGTTAGGCGGGAGGGACTATGGCTACACCTTC,CASSEGLGGRDYGYTF
NA,TRBJ1-6,few,TRBV5-4,TGTGCCAGCAGCCAGGAGACAGCCTACTATAATTCACCCCTCCACTTT,CASSQETAYYNSPLHF
TRBD1,TRBJ1-2,NA,TRBV27,TGTGCCAGCAGTCGACAGGGGGGTCATGGCTACACCTTC,CASSRQGGHGYTF
NA,TRBJ2-5,NA,TRBV7-8,TGTGCCAGCACCCCTCACCGGCTCAGGGATGGGGAGACCCAGTACTTC,CASTPHRLRDGETQYF
TRBD1,TRBJ1-6,NA,TRBV30,TGTGCCTGGTCTCAGGGGGCTAATTCACCCCTCCACTTT,CAWSQGANSPLHF
NA,TRBJ1-3,once,TRBV6-5,TGTGCCAGCAGTTCTGCGGGCCAAGGGAAGGGAAACACCATATATTTT,CASSSAGQGKGNTIYF
NA,TRBJ1-1,NA,TRBV7-9,TGTGCCAGCAGCTCCCGGCAGGACACTGAAGCTTTCTTT,CASSSRQDTEAFF
TRBD1,TRBJ1-1,few,TRBV10-3,TGTGCCATCAAAAACCGGGACAGATTCACTGAAGCTTTCTTT,CAIKNRDRFTEAFF
NA,TRBJ2-4,NA,TRBV7-2,TGTGCCAGCAGCTTAGTAGCTGCAACGACCCCCGGAAACATTCAGTACTTC,CASSLVAATTPGNIQYF